The next 24 T cell receptor beta chains were all read from a single sample in a study of CD8 T cells in Susac syndrome. Roughly 0.45 to 1 ug RNA was reverse transcribed with random hexamers. TCRdb redid the calling of the immunoSEQ multiplex PCR reads with MiXCR, one entry per CDR3 protein. The sample gives about 90,000 distinct CDR3 sequences, 95% to 96% of which show up once; 0.55% to 0.8% is in the top ten. Sequencing was carried out using CD8+ T cells from PBMCs. The receptors derive from a human donor with Susac syndrome.

The chain is built from TRBV9 and TRBJ1-1; D is possibly TRBD1 (5 bases). V dropped 0 bases and J dropped 0 bases, with 12 bases sitting between them. This CDR3 is built from 16 residues. The germline CDR1 and CDR2 sequences are SGDLS and YYNGEE. The chain's CDR3 is CASSVVERGMNTEAFF. For the CDR3, the DNA is TGTGCCAGCAGCGTAGTTGAGCGGGGCATGAACACTGAAGCTTTCTTT.

This sequence joins TRBV20-1 and TRBJ2-3; 11 nucleotides line up with TRBD1. Germline V gene lookup returns CDR1 DFQATT and CDR2 SNEGSKA (reference sequence). The CDR3 has 15 amino acids. V was clipped by 2 bases and J by 6 bases; unmatched bases: 7. This CDR3 is CSARSGQGAWDTQYF. Here the CDR3 DNA reads TGCAGTGCTAGATCCGGACAGGGGGCATGGGATACGCAGTATTTT.

V and J are TRBV30 and TRBJ2-5; 11 bases map to TRBD2. Trimming removed 0 bases from V and 9 bases from J; junction bases left unmatched: 9. The CDR3 is 15 amino acids. Germline V gene sequence: CDR1 GTSNPN, CDR2 SVGIG (reference sequence). CDR3 sequence (DNA): TGTGCCTGGAGTGTTAGCGGGGGGGGGCAAGATGCCCAGTACTTC. It codes for CAWSVSGGGQDAQYF.

This chain joins TRBV3-1 and TRBJ1-1, with TRBD1 identical over 11 bases. The V gene's germline CDR1 is LGHDT and CDR2 YNNKEL (reference sequence). V lost 8 bases, J lost 4 bases, and 6 bases stayed unmatched. CDR3 length: 14 amino acids. Written as DNA, the CDR3 is TGTGCCAGCGGACAGGGGGCGCTTTCCACTGAAGCTTTCTTT. Its protein product is CASGQGALSTEAFF.

The chain links TRBV4-1 to TRBJ2-7; 8 nucleotides match TRBD1. The trim removed 3 bases at V and 0 bases at J, leaving 10 bases unmatched. This CDR3 is 17 amino acids long. The germline V gene has CDR1 MGHRA and CDR2 YSYEKL. CDR3: CASSHSERDRSSYEQYF. In DNA, the CDR3 is TGCGCCAGCAGCCATTCCGAGAGGGACAGGAGCTCCTACGAGCAGTACTTC.

The CDR3 DNA reads TGTGCCTGGAGTGCCGTCCAGGGGGCTGGGGATGGCTACACCTTC. Amino acid sequence: CAWSAVQGAGDGYTF. The rearrangement uses TRBV30 and TRBJ1-2; 8 nucleotides line up with TRBD1. This CDR3 is built from 15 residues. Germline assignment: CDR1 GTSNPN and CDR2 SVGIG (reference sequence). The ends lost 1 base at V and 6 bases at J; junction bases unmatched: 10.

CDR3 in amino acids: CASTQEPYEQYF. CDR3 DNA sequence: TGCGCCAGCACGCAGGAGCCCTACGAGCAGTACTTC. The rearrangement links TRBV10-2 to TRBJ2-7; no firm D call. Germline V gives CDR1 WSHSY, CDR2 SAAADI. There are 12 residues in the CDR3. With 7 bases removed from V and 2 bases from J, the gap between germline ends came to 9 bases.

This clonotype was detected only once. The gene calls are TRBV20-1 and TRBJ2-4, with D maybe TRBD1 (6 bases). The CDR3 totals 15 residues. Trimming took off 3 bases at V and 0 bases at J, with 12 bases between the two ends. Germline CDR1 reads DFQATT; CDR2 reads SNEGSKA (reference sequence). CDR3 protein: CSARDSSLAKNIQYF. CDR3 bases: TGCAGTGCTAGGGACAGCAGCTTAGCCAAAAACATTCAGTACTTC.

The chain employs TRBV7-9 and TRBJ2-3, with TRBD2 identical over 8 bases. The CDR3 is made up of 16 amino acids. V gave up 6 bases and J gave up 1 base; unmatched junction bases: 9. Germline CDR1 is SEHNR and CDR2 is FQNEAQ (reference sequence). DNA of the CDR3: TGTGCCAGCAGTTCACTTATAGCGGGGCGCACAGATACGCAGTATTTT. This translates into CASSSLIAGRTDTQYF.

A few counts support this clonotype. J is TRBJ2-7 and V is TRBV4-1; no firm D call. Trimming shortened V by 2 bases and J by 5 bases, and 13 bases separated the two germline ends. CDR3 size: 14 residues. Germline assignment: CDR1 MGHRA and CDR2 YSYEKL. The CDR3 is CASSQPPRQDEQYF. CDR3 bases: TGCGCCAGCAGCCAACCCCCAAGACAAGACGAGCAGTACTTC.

The DNA of the CDR3 is TGCAGTGCTGGCGACAGGGGCAGGGGCAATCAGCCCCAGCATTTT. Its protein is CSAGDRGRGNQPQHF. The chain has TRBV20-1 and TRBJ1-5; 8 nucleotides align to TRBD1. J was trimmed by 2 bases and V by 5 bases; bases with no gene match: 8. From germline, CDR1 is DFQATT and CDR2 SNEGSKA (reference sequence). The CDR3 sequence is 15 residues long.

This sequence joins TRBV7-3 and TRBJ2-3, with 7 bases lining up with TRBD2. Germline V gene sequence: CDR1 SGHTA, CDR2 FQGTGA. CDR3 length: 16 amino acids. The J segment lost 4 bases and the V segment lost 5 bases, leaving 12 bases of the junction unmatched. CDR3: CASSHTGGGLADTQYF. Here the CDR3 DNA reads TGTGCCAGCAGCCACACGGGCGGGGGTCTGGCAGATACGCAGTATTTT.

This clonotype was observed a few times. The chain carries TRBV18 and TRBJ1-5; D ambiguous. V was clipped by 4 bases and J by 0 bases, with 7 bases between them. This CDR3 contains 14 residues. Germline CDR1 and CDR2: KGHSH and LQKENI. This CDR3 reads CASSLWGSNQPQHF. Written as DNA, the CDR3 is TGTGCCAGCTCACTCTGGGGTAGCAATCAGCCCCAGCATTTT. Looking up the rest from reference TRBV18 and TRBJ1-5 gives the full variable domain: NAGVMQNPRHLVRRRGQEARLRCSPMKGHSHVYWYRQLPEEGLKFMVYLQKENIIDESGMPKERFSAEFPKEGPSILRIQQVVRGDSAAYFCASSLWGSNQPQHFGDGTRLSIL.

This chain joins TRBV4-3 and TRBJ1-1; no firm D call. The CDR3 runs to 16 residues. Trimming pared 5 bases from V and 1 base from J, leaving 17 bases between. From germline, CDR1 is LGHNA and CDR2 YSLEER. CDR3 loop: CASSFDRAQPNTEAFF. The CDR3 DNA follows: TGCGCCAGCAGCTTCGATAGGGCGCAACCGAACACTGAAGCTTTCTTT.

The J gene is TRBJ1-1, the V gene TRBV7-9; no reliable D call. This CDR3 contains 11 residues. Germline-derived CDR1 and CDR2 are SEHNR and FQNEAQ (reference sequence). V was trimmed by 2 bases and J by 11 bases, leaving 9 bases between them. In DNA, the CDR3 is TGTGCCAGCAGCTTATCGAGGGTTGCTTTCTTT. Residues: CASSLSRVAFF. Complete variable domain (other parts from reference TRBV7-9 and TRBJ1-1): DTGVSQNPRHKITKRGQNVTFRCDPISEHNRLYWYRQTLGQGPEFLTYFQNEAQLEKSRLLSDRFSAERPKGSFSTLEIQRTEQGDSAMYLCASSLSRVAFFGQGTRLTVV.

This chain joins TRBV9 and TRBJ2-3, with 10 positions matching TRBD1. J gave up 1 base and V 2 bases, and 7 bases lay outside the gene matches. The CDR3 extends over 17 amino acids. The V gene's germline CDR1 is SGDLS and CDR2 YYNGEE. The CDR3 loop is CASSVSGTGVGTDTQYF. The DNA for the CDR3 is TGTGCCAGCAGCGTGTCCGGGACAGGGGTCGGCACAGATACGCAGTATTTT. The full variable domain, its missing parts supplied by reference TRBV9 and TRBJ2-3, is DSGVTQTPKHLITATGQRVTLRCSPRSGDLSVYWYQQSLDQGLQFLIQYYNGEERAKGNILERFSAQQFPDLHSELNLSSLELGDSALYFCASSVSGTGVGTDTQYFGPGTRLTVL.

This clonotype appeared a single time. The chain has TRBV7-2 and TRBJ1-2; 7 positions match TRBD1. The CDR3 loop spans 15 amino acids. The V gene's germline CDR1 is SGHTA and CDR2 FQGNSA. The V segment lost 5 bases and the J segment 5 bases; nucleotides outside the gene matches: 11. The CDR3 is CASSPMDRLLYGYTF. The CDR3 DNA follows: TGTGCCAGCAGCCCTATGGACAGGTTACTTTATGGCTACACCTTC.

This clonotype turned up a few times. The chain is built from TRBV30 and TRBJ2-7, with a tentative D call TRBD1 (5 bases). V gave up 0 bases and J gave up 3 bases, with 9 bases separating them. The CDR3 length is 13 residues. From germline, CDR1 is GTSNPN and CDR2 SVGIG (reference sequence). The chain's CDR3 is CAWSVAGFYEQYF. Here the CDR3 DNA reads TGTGCCTGGAGTGTCGCAGGGTTCTACGAGCAGTACTTC.

The CDR3 loop reads CASNPRGVGQPQHF. DNA of the CDR3: TGTGCCAGCAACCCCCGTGGGGTGGGCCAGCCCCAGCATTTT. V gene TRBV7-8 combines with J gene TRBJ1-5; D call uncertain. This CDR3 is 14 amino acids long. Per the germline V gene, CDR1 is SGHVS and CDR2 is FQNEAQ. The V gene lost 7 bases and the J gene lost 7 bases, with 17 bases spanning the gap.

The chain recombines TRBV4-3 with TRBJ1-2, with 7 positions matching TRBD1. Germline CDR1 is LGHNA and CDR2 is YSLEER. The CDR3 covers 16 residues. V was clipped by 0 bases and J by 6 bases; unmatched bases: 10. Here the CDR3 reads CASSQERARGRDGYTF. CDR3 bases: TGCGCCAGCAGCCAAGAACGGGCGAGGGGGCGAGATGGCTACACCTTC.

The genes are TRBV7-8 and TRBJ2-1; 8 bases align to TRBD1. The CDR3 is made up of 18 amino acids. Germline CDR1 is SGHVS and CDR2 is FQNEAQ. J lost 0 bases, V lost 0 bases, and 7 bases had no gene match. The CDR3 loop is CASSLAWGQAHSYNEQFF. The DNA of the CDR3 is TGTGCCAGCAGCTTAGCGTGGGGACAGGCCCACTCCTACAATGAGCAGTTCTTC.

This clonotype was counted a few times. This sequence joins TRBV20-1 and TRBJ1-5; TRBD1 aligns across 7 bases. V shed 5 bases, J shed 1 base, and the junction held 8 bases outside the gene matches. This CDR3 spans 15 amino acids. Germline loops: CDR1 DFQATT, CDR2 SNEGSKA (reference sequence). The CDR3 loop is CSAGQALDSNQPQHF. DNA of the CDR3: TGCAGTGCTGGACAGGCCCTCGACAGCAATCAGCCCCAGCATTTT.

The CDR3 DNA reads as TGTGCCAGCAGCCGATATTCCCCGGGACTAGAGGCCTACGAGCAGTACTTC. The encoded protein is CASSRYSPGLEAYEQYF. V gene TRBV27 combines with J gene TRBJ2-7; 8 bases line up with TRBD2. CDR3 length: 17 amino acids. Per germline, CDR1 MNHEY and CDR2 SMNVEV (reference sequence). J lost 2 bases, V lost 6 bases, and 15 bases had no gene match.

The chain couples TRBV12-3 or TRBV12-4 to TRBJ1-1; D call uncertain. V gave up 6 bases and J gave up 3 bases, with 11 bases separating them. CDR3 length equals 13 residues. The CDR3, as DNA: TGTGCCAGCAGACCGACCCCTTACACTGAAGCTTTCTTT. This codes for CASRPTPYTEAFF.